This T cell receptor beta chain is drawn from a study of blood T cell repertoires in COVID-19. Sequencing used immunoSEQ multiplex PCR; TCRdb keeps in-frame clones, though not all of them. The table lists roughly 230,000 clones, 80% to 90% of them singletons. Germline CDR1 MDHEN, CDR2 SYDVKM. The CDR3 has 15 residues. The V gene end was trimmed by 1 base and the J gene end by 5 bases; junction bases not matched to a gene: 5. Sequencing used peripheral blood. The chain recombines TRBV28 with TRBJ2-7, with 10 nucleotides matching TRBD1. The TCR originated in a woman in her 40s who had recovered from COVID-19. CDR3 protein: CASSLSGQGLNEQYF. The DNA for the CDR3 is TGTGCCAGCAGTTTATCGGGACAGGGGCTTAACGAGCAGTACTTC.